This T cell receptor (beta chain) is from a study of shared clonotypes between healthy human individuals. A CD45RA+ naive subset and a CD45RA-negative memory subset were split from CD4+ cells. Some clones are missing from TCRdb's copy, which holds only in-frame ones; the method was immunoSEQ multiplex PCR. The sample has millions of clones, approximately 92% seen once. V trimming: 1 base; J trimming: 4 bases; junction bases outside the gene matches: 4. The germline gives CDR1 SGHNT, CDR2 YYREEE (reference sequence). The CDR3 consists of 15 residues. The receptor's source is a young man in good health. This chain connects TRBV5-4 to TRBJ1-4, with 7 nucleotides matching TRBD1. The sequenced sample consisted of naive CD4+ T cells sorted from blood. Subset noted: CD45RA+ positively selected. DNA for the CDR3: TGTGCCAGCAGCTTGAAGGGACAGCTTAATGAAAAACTGTTTTTT. Protein product: CASSLKGQLNEKLFF. Complete variable domain (other parts from reference TRBV5-4 and TRBJ1-4): ETGVTQSPTHLIKTRGQQVTLRCSSQSGHNTVSWYQQALGQGPQFIFQYYREEENGRGNFPPRFSGLQFPNYSSELNVNALELDDSALYLCASSLKGQLNEKLFFGSGTQLSVL.